This is a list of T cell receptor beta chains from one sample in a study of regulatory T cells in long-lasting Graves disease. TCRdb recomputed calls from the multiplex PCR reads with MiXCR, one row per CDR3 protein. In the table there are about 440,000 distinct CDR3 sequences, more than 12% of which are singletons. In addition, the sample was reused for a study of T cells in Graves' hyperthyroidism and ophthalmopathy.

The sequencing used peripheral blood mononuclear cells (PBMCs), collected at new diagnosis, from a patient treated with antithyroid drugs. These receptor sequences come from a woman aged 25 to 39 with Graves disease. CDR3s include the opening cysteine and the closing phenylalanine or tryptophan. D genes are given only for firm matches. Part of the rows lack a size; the others show once, few, many or a class for expanded clones.

TRBJ2-3,many,TRBV12-3/TRBV12-4,TRBD2,CASSSSGLAWGTDTQYF,TGTGCCAGCAGTTCATCCGGACTAGCATGGGGGACAGATACGCAGTATTTT
TRBJ2-1,many,TRBV5-1,-,CASSGGTYNEQFF,TGCGCCAGCAGCGGCGGTACCTACAATGAGCAGTTCTTC
TRBJ2-3,few,TRBV20-1,-,CSAEGLSGDTQYF,TGCAGTGCCGAGGGGCTGTCGGGCGATACGCAGTATTTT
TRBJ1-1,few,TRBV6-2/TRBV6-3,-,CASLNDANTEAFF,TGTGCCAGCTTGAATGACGCAAACACTGAAGCTTTCTTT
TRBJ1-2,-,TRBV5-1,-,CASSLWGQGFDGYTF,TGCGCCAGCAGCTTGTGGGGGCAGGGCTTCGATGGCTACACCTTC
TRBJ1-1,many,TRBV12-3/TRBV12-4,-,CASSLDRIMNTEAFF,TGTGCCAGCAGTTTAGACCGTATTATGAACACTGAAGCTTTCTTT
TRBJ1-2,many,TRBV6-2/TRBV6-3,TRBD1,CASSHGQGQPGGYTF,TGTGCCAGCAGCCATGGCCAGGGACAGCCTGGTGGCTACACCTTC
TRBJ1-4,few,TRBV5-5,TRBD1,CASSSRQGNSEKLFF,TGTGCCAGCAGCTCCAGACAGGGTAACAGTGAAAAACTGTTTTTT
TRBJ2-5,-,TRBV12-3/TRBV12-4,-,CASGGRSQETQYF,TGTGCCAGCGGAGGGAGGAGTCAAGAGACCCAGTACTTC
TRBJ2-3,-,TRBV28,TRBD2,CASSPLLASDTQYF,TGTGCCAGCAGTCCATTACTAGCGTCGGATACGCAGTATTTT
TRBJ2-7,-,TRBV14,-,CASSQDGGFYEQYF,TGTGCCAGCAGCCAAGACGGCGGATTCTACGAGCAGTACTTC
TRBJ2-1,many,TRBV11-2,-,CASSLESGNEQFF,TGTGCCAGCAGCTTAGAGAGTGGCAATGAGCAGTTCTTC
TRBJ2-7,few,TRBV11-2,-,CASSPTLDGHGNEQYF,TGTGCCAGCAGCCCCACCTTAGACGGGCACGGGAACGAGCAGTACTTC
TRBJ2-7,many,TRBV6-2/TRBV6-3,-,CASSYSNRAYEQYF,TGTGCCAGCAGTTACTCGAACCGGGCCTACGAGCAGTACTTC
TRBJ1-5,-,TRBV24-1,-,CATSDPARDWNQPQHF,TGTGCCACCAGTGACCCCGCCCGGGACTGGAATCAGCCCCAGCATTTT
TRBJ2-7,many,TRBV3-1,TRBD2,CASSQDWREGVEQYF,TGTGCCAGCAGCCAAGACTGGCGGGAGGGGGTCGAGCAGTACTTC
TRBJ2-3,-,TRBV4-1,TRBD2,CASSQEPGGSTDTQYF,TGCGCCAGCAGCCAAGAGCCGGGAGGGAGCACAGATACGCAGTATTTT
TRBJ1-4,many,TRBV27,TRBD1,CASTKETGGMGKLFF,TGTGCCAGCACCAAAGAGACAGGGGGCATGGGGAAACTGTTTTTT
TRBJ2-5,-,TRBV3-1,-,CASSQWQETQYF,TGTGCCAGCAGCCAATGGCAAGAGACCCAGTACTTC
TRBJ1-3,few,TRBV5-5,-,CASSLFAGGNTIYF,TGTGCCAGCAGCTTGTTCGCGGGAGGAAACACCATATATTTT
TRBJ2-1,-,TRBV10-2,TRBD2,CASRGTRSYNEQFF,TGCGCCAGCAGGGGGACTAGATCCTACAATGAGCAGTTCTTC
TRBJ1-6,many,TRBV11-2,-,CASSLDGRAAPLHF,TGTGCCAGCAGCTTAGATGGGAGGGCCGCACCCCTCCACTTT
TRBJ1-4,many,TRBV7-2,TRBD1,CASSERTGSEKLFF,TGTGCCAGCAGCGAGAGGACAGGGAGTGAAAAACTGTTTTTT
TRBJ1-1,few,TRBV10-3,TRBD1,CAGKQGENTEAFF,TGTGCCGGAAAACAGGGGGAGAACACTGAAGCTTTCTTT
TRBJ2-7,many,TRBV28,-,CASSNLPGDEQYF,TGTGCCAGCAGTAACCTTCCCGGGGACGAGCAGTACTTC
TRBJ1-4,many,TRBV2,-,CASTPRDGGEKLFF,TGTGCCAGCACCCCCAGGGACGGAGGTGAAAAACTGTTTTTT
TRBJ2-5,-,TRBV7-9,TRBD2,CASSAGTSGSRETQYF,TGTGCCAGCAGCGCAGGGACTAGCGGGAGTAGGGAGACCCAGTACTTC